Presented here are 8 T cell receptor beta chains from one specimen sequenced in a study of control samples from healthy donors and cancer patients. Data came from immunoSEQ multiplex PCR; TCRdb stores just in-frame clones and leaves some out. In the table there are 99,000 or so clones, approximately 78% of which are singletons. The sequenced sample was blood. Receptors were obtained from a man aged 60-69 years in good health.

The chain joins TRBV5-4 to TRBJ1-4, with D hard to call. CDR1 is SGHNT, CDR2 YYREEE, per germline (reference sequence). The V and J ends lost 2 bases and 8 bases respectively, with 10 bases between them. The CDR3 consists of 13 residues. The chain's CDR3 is CASSFNPDEKLFF. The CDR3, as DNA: TGTGCCAGCAGCTTTAACCCGGACGAAAAACTGTTTTTT.

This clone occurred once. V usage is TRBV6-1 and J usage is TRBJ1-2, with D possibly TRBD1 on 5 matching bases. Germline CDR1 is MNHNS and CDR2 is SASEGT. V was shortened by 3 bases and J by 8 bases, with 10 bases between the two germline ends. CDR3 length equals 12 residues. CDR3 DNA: TGTGCCAGCAGTGATTGGGGGTTGGGCTACACCTTC. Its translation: CASSDWGLGYTF.

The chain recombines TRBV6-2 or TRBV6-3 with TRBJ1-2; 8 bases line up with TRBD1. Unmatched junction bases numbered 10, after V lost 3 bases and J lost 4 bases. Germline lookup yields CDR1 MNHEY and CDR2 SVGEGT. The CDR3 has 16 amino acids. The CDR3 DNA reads TGTGCCAGCAGTTATAAAGGAGCTACAGGGGGCTATGGCTACACCTTC. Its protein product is CASSYKGATGGYGYTF.

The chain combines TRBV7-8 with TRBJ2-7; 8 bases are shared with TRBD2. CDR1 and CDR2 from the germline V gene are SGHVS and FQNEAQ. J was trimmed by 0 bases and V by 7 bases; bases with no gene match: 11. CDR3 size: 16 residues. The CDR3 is CASTKRGLAGSYEQYF. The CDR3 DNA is TGTGCCAGCACCAAGAGAGGGCTAGCGGGCTCCTACGAGCAGTACTTC. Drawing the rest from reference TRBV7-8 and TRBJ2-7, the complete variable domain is GAGVSQSPRYKVAKRGQDVALRCDPISGHVSLFWYQQALGQGPEFLTYFQNEAQLDKSGLPSDRFFAERPEGSVSTLKIQRTQQEDSAVYLCASTKRGLAGSYEQYFGPGTRLTVT.

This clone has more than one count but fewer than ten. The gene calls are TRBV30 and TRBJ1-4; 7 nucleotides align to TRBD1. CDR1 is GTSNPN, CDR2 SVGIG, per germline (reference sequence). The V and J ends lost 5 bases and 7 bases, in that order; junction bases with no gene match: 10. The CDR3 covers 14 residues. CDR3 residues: CAWETGMAGEKLFF. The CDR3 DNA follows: TGTGCCTGGGAGACAGGGATGGCGGGTGAAAAACTGTTTTTT.

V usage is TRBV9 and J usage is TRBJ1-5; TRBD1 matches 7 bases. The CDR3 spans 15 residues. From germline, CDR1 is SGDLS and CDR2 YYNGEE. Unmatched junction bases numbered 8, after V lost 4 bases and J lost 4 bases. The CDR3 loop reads CASSRGRGDNQPQHF. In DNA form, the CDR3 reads TGTGCCAGCAGCCGGGGCAGGGGGGATAATCAGCCCCAGCATTTT.

CDR3 sequence (DNA): TGTGCCAGCAGCGGGACAATGGGAACTGAAGCTTTCTTT. Its translation is CASSGTMGTEAFF. The chain has TRBV9 and TRBJ1-1, with D possibly being TRBD1 (5 bases). CDR1 is SGDLS, CDR2 YYNGEE, per germline. CDR3 length: 13 residues. The germline V and J ends were trimmed by 3 bases and 5 bases, with 11 bases remaining between them.

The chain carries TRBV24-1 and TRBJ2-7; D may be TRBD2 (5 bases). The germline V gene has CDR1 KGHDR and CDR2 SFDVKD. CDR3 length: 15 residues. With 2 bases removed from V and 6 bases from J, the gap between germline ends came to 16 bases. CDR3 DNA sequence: TGTGCCACCAGTGATTCGAAGGAGGTATCAGGCGAGCAGTACTTC. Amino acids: CATSDSKEVSGEQYF.